This TCR beta chain was identified in a study of CD8+CD57+ T cells in acquired aplastic anemia. Profiles of TCR beta VDJ and CDR3 were generated from a genomic DNA template. MiXCR, run by TCRdb on the reads, gives a single entry per CDR3 protein. The data show 350,000 to 450,000 distinct CDR3 sequences, with about two thirds seen just once and under 5% held by the top ten. Regarding this clonotype: Its antigen is unidentified. The junction does not match germline at one end; this may be a read error.

The CDR3 has 13 residues. CDR1 MGHDK and CDR2 SYGVNS come from the germline V gene. Overall study findings and caveats: Patients shared under 30 CD8+ CDR3 sequences with controls.

The chain has TRBV25-1 and TRBJ1-6; TRBD1 matches at 7 bases. Sample: sorted CD4+, CD8+, or CD8+CD57+ T cells (not recorded which) from PBMCs. The receptor was derived from a human donor in good health, serving as a control. The CDR3 sequence is CAISGGQTYGHPF. CDR3 sequence (DNA): TGTGCCATCAGTGGGGGACAGACTTATGGCCACCCCTTC.